Below are 18 T cell receptor beta chains sequenced from a single sample in a study of cytotoxic CD8 clonotypes in ibrutinib-treated CLL. The data were produced by immunoSEQ multiplex PCR, yet TCRdb's version contains in-frame clones alone and is incomplete. The sample holds some 310,000 clones, just under 80% seen once. The starting material was PBMCs, obtained before ibrutinib treatment. These receptors came from a human donor with chronic lymphocytic leukemia.

The rearrangement joins TRBV19 to TRBJ2-7; weak D call: TRBD1 (6 bases). Germline CDR1 reads LNHDA; CDR2 reads SQIVND (reference sequence). V lost 4 bases to trimming and J lost 2 bases, with 9 bases between them. The CDR3 is 13 residues long. The CDR3 protein is CASSNTGTYEQYF. As DNA, the CDR3 is TGTGCCAGTAGTAATACAGGGACCTACGAGCAGTACTTC.

The chain links TRBV4-3 to TRBJ2-7; 12 bases are shared with TRBD2. Germline CDR1 reads LGHNA; CDR2 reads YSLEER. J gave up 1 base and V 1 base, and 2 bases lay outside the gene matches. The CDR3 is 16 amino acids. CDR3 protein: CASSQAGTSGSYEQYF. In DNA, the CDR3 is TGCGCCAGCAGCCAAGCGGGGACTAGCGGGTCCTACGAGCAGTACTTC.

The CDR3: CASSRGAGGSYNEQFF. The CDR3, as DNA: TGCGCCAGCAGCCGGGGAGCCGGCGGCTCCTACAATGAGCAGTTCTTC. The chain combines TRBV5-1 with TRBJ2-1; D may be TRBD2 (5 bases). This CDR3 has 16 amino acids. Looked up from germline, CDR1 is SGHRS and CDR2 is YFSETQ. The V gene lost 4 bases and the J gene lost 0 bases, with 14 bases spanning the gap. Full variable domain (missing parts from reference TRBV5-1 and TRBJ2-1): KAGVTQTPRYLIKTRGQQVTLSCSPISGHRSVSWYQQTPGQGLQFLFEYFSETQRNKGNFPGRFSGRQFSNSRSEMNVSTLELGDSALYLCASSRGAGGSYNEQFFGPGTRLTVL.

V usage is TRBV5-4 and J usage is TRBJ2-7, with D tentatively TRBD2 (6 bases). The germline gives CDR1 SGHNT, CDR2 YYREEE (reference sequence). This CDR3 contains 15 residues. V dropped 1 base and J dropped 2 bases, with 13 bases sitting between them. The CDR3 here is CASSLPIAGTYEQYF. The CDR3 DNA is TGTGCCAGCAGCTTGCCGATTGCGGGGACCTACGAGCAGTACTTC.

In DNA form, the CDR3 reads TGCAGCGTTGGTTTTTCGGCACGCCTAGGTTATGGCTACACCTTC. Encoded protein: CSVGFSARLGYGYTF. The V gene is TRBV29-1, the J gene TRBJ1-2; no definite D call. Trimming cost V 4 bases and J 5 bases, with 20 bases left between them. Germline V gene lookup returns CDR1 SQVTM and CDR2 ANQGSEA. The CDR3 has 15 residues.

The V and J genes are TRBV4-3 and TRBJ1-2, with D unclear. CDR3 size: 13 residues. CDR1 is LGHNA and CDR2 is YSLEER in the germline V gene. V was shortened by 3 bases and J by 4 bases, with 9 bases between the two germline ends. The chain's CDR3 is CASSQNSGYGYTF. The CDR3 nucleotides read TGCGCCAGCAGCCAGAATTCAGGCTATGGCTACACCTTC.

This clone was seen a handful of times. The CDR3 coding sequence is TGTGCCAGCAGCCAAGACAGGGGGATAAGAGGCTACACCTTC. It is translated as CASSQDRGIRGYTF. The genes are TRBV14 and TRBJ1-2; 7 nucleotides align to TRBD1. Germline V gene lookup returns CDR1 SGHDN and CDR2 FVKESK. V gave up 0 bases and J gave up 8 bases; unmatched junction bases: 6. The CDR3 has 14 amino acids. The full variable domain, rest sourced from reference TRBV14 and TRBJ1-2, is EAGVTQFPSHSVIEKGQTVTLRCDPISGHDNLYWYRRVMGKEIKFLLHFVKESKQDESGMPNNRFLAERTGGTYSTLKVQPAELEDSGVYFCASSQDRGIRGYTFGSGTRLTVV.

The chain joins TRBV15 to TRBJ1-2; 11 bases fit TRBD1. Trimming cost V 6 bases and J 8 bases; bases outside gene matches: 8. The CDR3 totals 14 residues. Germline V gene data show CDR1 as LNHNV and CDR2 as YYDKDF (reference sequence). CDR3 coding DNA: TGTGCCACCAGTCCGGGACAGGGGGTATGGGGCTACACCTTC. Its protein product is CATSPGQGVWGYTF.

This clone was recorded a few times. The V and J genes are TRBV4-1 and TRBJ2-1; D ambiguous. V was shortened by 0 bases and J by 4 bases, with 7 bases between the two germline ends. The CDR3 consists of 14 residues. Germline V CDR1 and CDR2: MGHRA, YSYEKL. CDR3 sequence reads: CASSQDRPYNEQFF. CDR3 in DNA: TGCGCCAGCAGCCAAGATCGCCCATACAATGAGCAGTTCTTC.

The CDR3 loop is CASSFRDLGDEQYF. CDR3 DNA sequence: TGTGCCAGCAGCTTTAGGGACCTTGGAGACGAGCAGTACTTC. This chain uses TRBV11-2 with TRBJ2-7; D possibly uses TRBD1 or TRBD2 (5 bases each). Trimming stripped 3 bases from V and 5 bases from J, with 14 bases between. CDR1 is SGHAT and CDR2 is FQNNGV in the germline V gene. This CDR3 is 14 amino acids long.

The rearrangement uses TRBV7-3 and TRBJ2-7; possible D gene TRBD2, 5 bases. This CDR3 contains 13 residues. Trimming took off 2 bases at V and 3 bases at J, with 8 bases between the two ends. In germline, CDR1 is SGHTA, CDR2 FQGTGA. CDR3 protein: CASSLQGGYEQYF. As DNA, the CDR3 is TGTGCCAGCAGCTTACAAGGAGGCTACGAGCAGTACTTC.

This clone occurred once. V gene TRBV9 combines with J gene TRBJ2-7, with a possible D match to TRBD2 (6 bases). The germline gives CDR1 SGDLS, CDR2 YYNGEE. V dropped 4 bases and J dropped 6 bases, with 20 bases sitting between them. The CDR3 covers 15 residues. The CDR3 region has the DNA TGTGCCAGCAGCCCAACGCTGGGGCGGGGCATCGAGCAGTACTTC. This sequence encodes CASSPTLGRGIEQYF.

The chain employs TRBV7-9 and TRBJ2-3; D might be TRBD2 (5 bases). The V gene's germline CDR1 is SEHNR and CDR2 FQNEAQ (reference sequence). The germline V and J ends were trimmed by 5 bases and 4 bases, with 13 bases remaining between them. The CDR3 has 14 residues. CDR3: CASSGSGSADTQYF. In DNA form, the CDR3 reads TGTGCCAGCAGCGGATCGGGGAGCGCAGATACGCAGTATTTT.

The J gene is TRBJ1-1, the V gene TRBV6-4, with 8 bases aligning to TRBD1. CDR3 size: 14 residues. Germline loops: CDR1 MRHNA, CDR2 SNTAGT. The junction had 2 bases not matched to a gene; V was cut back by 2 bases and J by 3 bases. The CDR3 nucleotides read TGTGCCAGCAGTGACGGGACAGGCTACACTGAAGCTTTCTTT. Translated: CASSDGTGYTEAFF.

In nucleotides, the CDR3 is TGTGCCAGCTCACCAGGAACTAGCGGGAGGGCCGCAGATACGCAGTATTTT. Translation gives CASSPGTSGRAADTQYF. The chain is built from TRBV18 and TRBJ2-3, with 13 bases matching TRBD2. The germline V gene encodes CDR1 KGHSH and CDR2 LQKENI. The CDR3 has 17 amino acids. The V gene end was trimmed by 2 bases and the J gene end by 4 bases; junction bases not matched to a gene: 6.

The chain uses TRBV12-5 and TRBJ1-3; maybe TRBD1 (6 bases). The CDR3 extends over 15 amino acids. Germline CDR1 is LGHNT and CDR2 is FRNRAP. V lost 7 bases and J 0 bases, leaving 13 bases between the germline ends. CDR3 amino acids: CASALEGGSGNTIYF. CDR3 coding DNA: TGTGCTAGTGCTTTAGAGGGGGGCTCTGGAAACACCATATATTTT.

The rearrangement uses TRBV18 and TRBJ1-1, with TRBD1 matching over 7 bases. With 3 bases clipped from V and 5 bases from J, the junction kept 12 bases outside the gene matches. Per germline, CDR1 KGHSH and CDR2 LQKENI. This CDR3 is 16 amino acids long. In DNA form, the CDR3 reads TGTGCCAGCTCACCGCAGGGGGTTTCGAGAGGAACTGAAGCTTTCTTT. This encodes CASSPQGVSRGTEAFF. Full variable domain (missing parts from reference TRBV18 and TRBJ1-1): NAGVMQNPRHLVRRRGQEARLRCSPMKGHSHVYWYRQLPEEGLKFMVYLQKENIIDESGMPKERFSAEFPKEGPSILRIQQVVRGDSAAYFCASSPQGVSRGTEAFFGQGTRLTVV.

CDR3 sequence: CASSRGGRNNEQFF. The CDR3, as DNA: TGTGCCAGCAGCAGAGGCGGTCGGAACAATGAGCAGTTCTTC. The chain has TRBV9 and TRBJ2-1; D unclear. V shed 4 bases and J shed 5 bases, with 13 bases lying between them. This CDR3 is built from 14 residues. Germline V gives CDR1 SGDLS, CDR2 YYNGEE.